Sequencing of this T cell receptor beta chain was carried out in a study of CD8 T cells in ankylosing spondylitis. MiXCR, run by TCRdb on the 5' RACE reads, gives a single entry per CDR3 protein. This table has roughly 160,000 distinct CDR3 sequences, 9.8% appearing once. Trimming at V came to 3 bases and at J to 0 bases, leaving 7 bases not matched to a gene. Per the germline V gene, CDR1 is DFQATT and CDR2 is SNEGSKA (reference sequence). This CDR3 is 16 amino acids long. This clonotype was counted ten times or more. What was sequenced was blood, either unsorted or a sorted T cell fraction (not recorded which). The receptor's source is a female donor with ankylosing spondylitis or in good health (not recorded which). The chain uses TRBV20-1 and TRBJ2-1; the match to TRBD2 covers 8 bases. The chain's CDR3 is CSASNRAGGSYNEQFF. DNA of the CDR3: TGCAGTGCTAGTAATAGGGCGGGAGGCTCCTACAATGAGCAGTTCTTC.